This entry features one T cell receptor beta chain sequence. With a much larger clone just one base away, this may be a read error. These data belong to a study of blood T cells in healthy people across ages. PCR was performed a second time for roughly 7 to 12 cycles using a sample-barcoded 5' primer and a J-beta primer mix. Using its own MiXCR run on the 5' RACE reads, TCRdb lists one record per CDR3 protein. This table has 550,000 to 800,000 distinct CDR3 sequences, 32% appearing once. With V trimmed by 6 bases and J by 7 bases, 6 bases remained unmatched. This CDR3 contains 13 residues. V is TRBV12-3 or TRBV12-4 and J is TRBJ1-2, with TRBD1 identical over 9 bases. The sequencing sample was made of blood. This TCR derives from a woman of 80 years or more in good health. CDR3 coding DNA: TGTGCCAGCAGGTCCGGGACAGGGTTTGGCTACACCTTC. This encodes CASRSGTGFGYTF.